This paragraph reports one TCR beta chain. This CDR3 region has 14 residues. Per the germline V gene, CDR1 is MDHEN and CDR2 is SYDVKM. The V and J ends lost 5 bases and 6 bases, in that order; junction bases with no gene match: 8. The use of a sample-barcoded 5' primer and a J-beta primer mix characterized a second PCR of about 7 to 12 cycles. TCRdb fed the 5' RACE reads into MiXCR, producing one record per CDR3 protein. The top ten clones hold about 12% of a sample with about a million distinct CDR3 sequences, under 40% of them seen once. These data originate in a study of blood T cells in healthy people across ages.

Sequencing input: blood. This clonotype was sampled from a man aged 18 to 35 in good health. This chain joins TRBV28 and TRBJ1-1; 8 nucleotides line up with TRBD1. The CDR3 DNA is TGTGCCAGCAGTATTACAGGGGGTGCCCCTGAAGCTTTCTTT. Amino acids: CASSITGGAPEAFF.